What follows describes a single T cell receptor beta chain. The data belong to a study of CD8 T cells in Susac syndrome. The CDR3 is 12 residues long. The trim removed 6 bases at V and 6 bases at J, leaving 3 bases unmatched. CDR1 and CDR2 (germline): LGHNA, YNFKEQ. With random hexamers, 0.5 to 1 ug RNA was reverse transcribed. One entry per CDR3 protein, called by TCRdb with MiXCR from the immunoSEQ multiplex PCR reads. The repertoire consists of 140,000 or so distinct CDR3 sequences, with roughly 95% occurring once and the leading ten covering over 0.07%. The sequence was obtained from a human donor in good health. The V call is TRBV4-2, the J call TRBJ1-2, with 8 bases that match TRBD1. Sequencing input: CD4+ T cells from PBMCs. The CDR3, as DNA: TGTGCCAGCAGGGGGACAGGAGATGGCTACACCTTC. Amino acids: CASRGTGDGYTF.